This T cell receptor beta chain is drawn from a study of blood T cell repertoires in COVID-19 (dated by TCRdb to 2018 to 2021). For the wider study: Samples covering the acute and convalescent phases of COVID-19 were provided by collaborators in the United States, Italy and Spain. The prospective study material was composed of cDNA or gDNA derived from T cells, B-cell-depleted T cells, or PBMCs. The dataset comprised deeply sampled blood TCRbeta repertoires from subjects exposed to, actively infected with, or recovered from COVID-19. A freely available public database, intended as a resource for researchers studying the immune response to SARS-CoV-2, is where the repertoires were released. The samples were drawn from two sources: the first 160 participants of the ongoing ImmuneRACE study, and 1,000 to 1,500 subjects contributed by 6 global collaborators. Nearly every sample came with metadata listing a de-identified subject ID, COVID-19 status, age in years and sex. Where available, HLA class I and class II types were taken from metadata supplied by the sample provider and were not determined by assay-based typing. General findings and caveats noted by the study authors: How much clinical and demographic metadata was included differed by source and by participant, and the metadata was provided uncurated.

Samples from volunteer blood donors who had recovered from COVID-19 were contributed by a second Seattle source. Each collaborating institution followed its own protocols to collect whole blood in K2EDTA tubes. For TCRbeta analysis, collaborators shipped samples as frozen whole blood, isolated PBMCs, or DNA extracted from either of those sample types. CDR1 and CDR2 (SGHKS, YYEKEE) derive from the germline V gene (reference sequence). The germline ends are 10 bases apart after V is trimmed by 0 bases and J by 3 bases. The CDR3 spans 15 residues, from the cysteine through the phenylalanine. Of all the DNA, just the CDR3 is kept, 45 bases in frame from base 1. The immunoSEQ Assay, a bias-controlled multiplex PCR, was used to amplify TCRbeta CDR3 regions from genomic DNA. In the source study's methods: The number of nucleated cells in each sample was estimated by amplification of reference gene primers within the assay. To quantify the absolute abundance of each unique TCRbeta CDR3 rearrangement, sequence reads were collapsed and filtered. For each sample, productive Simpson clonality was calculated as the square root of Simpson's diversity index over productive rearrangements. This is the immuneACCESS table as TCRdb keeps it, with only in-frame sequences that have V and J called. A part of the clones is gone; compared with another copy, unresolved V genes explain less than half, and the rest is unexplained. The V and J calls and clone size come from that table; D and trimming were worked out from the DNA. The sample table holds around 230,000 clones, of which 86% were seen once. Around 2.2% of the sample comes from the top ten.

Regarding this clone: No cognate antigen has been identified for it. No base-level quality is on record; no much larger clone is a single base apart.

Input material: peripheral blood. This clonotype was sampled from a man aged 30 to 39 who had recovered from COVID-19. The chain joins TRBV5-5 to TRBJ1-3; D gene: possibly TRBD1, on 6 matching bases. The CDR3 corresponds to CASSLVQGHGNTIYF. The sequence in DNA is TGTGCCAGCAGCTTGGTCCAGGGGCATGGAAACACCATATATTTT.